What follows are 20 T cell receptor beta chains derived from one specimen sequenced in a study of blood T cell repertoires in COVID-19. Clones were sequenced by immunoSEQ multiplex PCR, and TCRdb holds only the in-frame ones, with some missing. The data hold about 220,000 clones, with around nine tenths observed a single time. Sequenced sample: PBMCs or T cells enriched from blood (not recorded which). Receptors were obtained from a woman aged 45-65 years with acute COVID-19.

The rearrangement uses TRBV6-2 or TRBV6-3 and TRBJ2-1; 11 nucleotides line up with TRBD2. The CDR3 spans 18 residues. Trimming took 5 bases from V and 8 from J; bases not matched to a gene: 17. Germline V gene lookup returns CDR1 MNHEY and CDR2 SVGEGT. The CDR3 reads CASSTGLAAKGGEDEQFF. CDR3 nucleotides: TGTGCCAGCAGTACGGGACTAGCGGCAAAAGGGGGCGAGGATGAGCAGTTCTTC.

The chain is built from TRBV5-4 and TRBJ2-2; D unclear. The CDR3 is 12 amino acids. CDR1 is SGHNT and CDR2 is YYREEE in the germline V gene (reference sequence). Trimming pared 6 bases from V and 8 bases from J, leaving 11 bases between. This CDR3 is CASTSSLGELFF. In DNA, the CDR3 is TGTGCCAGCACCTCTAGTCTGGGGGAGCTGTTTTTT.

The V call is TRBV30, the J call TRBJ2-7; maybe TRBD1 (6 bases). V gave up 3 bases and J gave up 1 base, with 13 bases separating them. Per germline, CDR1 GTSNPN and CDR2 SVGIG (reference sequence). CDR3 length equals 14 residues. This CDR3 reads CAWRVTGRSYEQYF. The DNA for the CDR3 is TGTGCCTGGAGGGTGACAGGCCGTTCCTACGAGCAGTACTTC.

V is TRBV6-5 and J is TRBJ2-3, with 11 bases matching TRBD2. CDR3 length equals 15 residues. Germline CDR1 MNHEY, CDR2 SVGAGI. V shed 6 bases and J 5 bases; nucleotides not matched to a gene: 7. The CDR3 nucleotides are TGTGCCAGCAGGGTTTCTAGCGGGAGGATAGATACGCAGTATTTT. Translation: CASRVSSGRIDTQYF.

CDR3 in amino acids: CASSLGSRSSKETQYF. For the CDR3, the DNA is TGTGCCAGCAGCTTAGGTTCCCGATCCAGTAAAGAGACCCAGTACTTC. This rearrangement joins TRBV11-2 to TRBJ2-5; no clear D. Germline loops: CDR1 SGHAT, CDR2 FQNNGV. The V and J ends lost 1 base and 3 bases respectively, with 15 bases between them. The CDR3 has 16 amino acids.

The chain employs TRBV28 and TRBJ2-5; the D gene is possibly TRBD2 (5 bases). The CDR3 covers 12 residues. V dropped 7 bases and J dropped 2 bases, with 8 bases sitting between them. Per germline, CDR1 MDHEN and CDR2 SYDVKM. The CDR3 protein is CASTGLQETQYF. The DNA of the CDR3 is TGTGCCAGCACGGGGTTACAAGAGACCCAGTACTTC. The variable domain in full, with the rest retrieved from reference TRBV28 and TRBJ2-5, is DVKVTQSSRYLVKRTGEKVFLECVQDMDHENMFWYRQDPGLGLRLIYFSYDVKMKEKGDIPEGYSVSREKKERFSLILESASTNQTSMYLCASTGLQETQYFGPGTRLLVL.

The chain combines TRBV28 with TRBJ2-4; 9 nucleotides align to TRBD1. With 6 bases clipped from V and 0 bases from J, the junction kept 6 bases outside the gene matches. There are 16 residues in the CDR3. Per the germline V gene, CDR1 is MDHEN and CDR2 is SYDVKM. The CDR3 here is CASRTGGGKAKNIQYF. CDR3 coding DNA: TGTGCCAGCAGGACAGGGGGTGGGAAAGCCAAAAACATTCAGTACTTC.

As DNA, the CDR3 is TGTGCCAGCAGCTTAGTGGGGACAGGGGATAACTATGGCTACACCTTC. Its protein is CASSLVGTGDNYGYTF. The gene calls are TRBV7-9 and TRBJ1-2, with TRBD1 matching 10 bases. Germline V lookup: CDR1 SEHNR, CDR2 FQNEAQ (reference sequence). V lost 1 base to trimming and J lost 1 base; unmatched junction nucleotides: 3. This CDR3 spans 16 amino acids.

The chain recombines TRBV11-2 with TRBJ1-2; 8 bases line up with TRBD1. The V gene's germline CDR1 is SGHAT and CDR2 FQNNGV. V trimming: 7 bases; J trimming: 4 bases; junction bases outside the gene matches: 5. There are 13 residues in the CDR3. CDR3 in DNA: TGTGCCAGCACCTGGACAGGGACCTATGGCTACACCTTC. Its protein product is CASTWTGTYGYTF.

This clone is a singleton in its sample. The chain employs TRBV28 and TRBJ1-3; 7 bases fit TRBD1. The germline gives CDR1 MDHEN, CDR2 SYDVKM. The CDR3 runs 17 residues. The trim removed 6 bases at V and 4 bases at J, leaving 15 bases unmatched. For the CDR3, the DNA is TGTGCCAGCAGCACGAGACTACAGGGGTCATCCGGAAACACCATATATTTT. Protein sequence: CASSTRLQGSSGNTIYF. The complete variable domain, with remaining parts taken from reference TRBV28 and TRBJ1-3, reads DVKVTQSSRYLVKRTGEKVFLECVQDMDHENMFWYRQDPGLGLRLIYFSYDVKMKEKGDIPEGYSVSREKKERFSLILESASTNQTSMYLCASSTRLQGSSGNTIYFGEGSWLTVV.

Notes on this clone: Distinct nucleotide sequences in the sample also encode this CDR3. V usage is TRBV7-2 and J usage is TRBJ2-1; D not certain. The V gene lost 1 base and the J gene lost 2 bases, with 9 bases spanning the gap. The CDR3 covers 15 residues. The germline V gene has CDR1 SGHTA and CDR2 FQGNSA. The CDR3 here is CASSLGSRTYNEQFF. In DNA form, the CDR3 reads TGTGCCAGCAGCTTAGGGAGCCGGACCTACAATGAGCAGTTCTTC.

The chain is built from TRBV24-1 and TRBJ1-5, with 10 bases aligning to TRBD1. V lost 5 bases to trimming and J lost 4 bases; unmatched junction nucleotides: 10. The CDR3 runs to 17 residues. Germline-derived CDR1 and CDR2 are KGHDR and SFDVKD. This chain's CDR3 is CATSGPQGQGDNQPQHF. The CDR3 DNA reads as TGTGCCACCAGTGGCCCTCAAGGACAGGGGGATAATCAGCCCCAGCATTTT.

The V and J genes are TRBV18 and TRBJ2-1; D ambiguous. The CDR3 runs 15 residues. V was trimmed by 2 bases and J by 3 bases, leaving 11 bases between them. The germline gives CDR1 KGHSH, CDR2 LQKENI. The CDR3 DNA follows: TGTGCCAGCTCACCAGGCTCAACAAACTACAATGAGCAGTTCTTC. Translating gives CASSPGSTNYNEQFF. Full variable domain (outside the CDR3, taken from reference TRBV18 and TRBJ2-1): NAGVMQNPRHLVRRRGQEARLRCSPMKGHSHVYWYRQLPEEGLKFMVYLQKENIIDESGMPKERFSAEFPKEGPSILRIQQVVRGDSAAYFCASSPGSTNYNEQFFGPGTRLTVL.

V usage is TRBV7-3 and J usage is TRBJ2-3; tentatively, D is TRBD1 (5 bases). Germline CDR1 is SGHTA and CDR2 is FQGTGA. Trimming took 4 bases from V and 3 from J, leaving 20 bases between them. The CDR3 consists of 17 residues. The CDR3 protein is CASSSHVGQGKTDTQYF. The CDR3 DNA sequence: TGTGCCAGCAGCTCCCATGTGGGGCAGGGAAAGACAGATACGCAGTATTTT.

The chain has TRBV12-5 and TRBJ2-5, with D maybe TRBD2 (5 bases). The germline V and J ends were trimmed by 3 bases and 3 bases, with 14 bases remaining between them. CDR3 length: 15 amino acids. From germline, CDR1 is LGHNT and CDR2 FRNRAP. The CDR3 sequence: CASGFLPRDEETQYF. CDR3 DNA sequence: TGTGCTAGTGGTTTTCTGCCCCGGGATGAAGAGACCCAGTACTTC. The full variable domain, with the rest looked up from reference TRBV12-5 and TRBJ2-5, is DARVTQTPRHKVTEMGQEVTMRCQPILGHNTVFWYRQTMMQGLELLAYFRNRAPLDDSGMPKDRFSAEMPDATLATLKIQPSEPRDSAVYFCASGFLPRDEETQYFGPGTRLLVL.

In this sample, this clone turned up once. The rearrangement joins TRBV10-3 to TRBJ1-5, with 8 positions matching TRBD1. CDR1 and CDR2 (germline): ENHRY, SYGVKD. V gave up 7 bases and J gave up 2 bases; unmatched junction bases: 4. The CDR3 loop spans 14 amino acids. The CDR3 sequence is CAIKSDRGNQPQHF. The CDR3 DNA is TGTGCCATCAAATCGGACAGGGGCAATCAGCCCCAGCATTTT.

J is TRBJ2-1 and V is TRBV7-2, with D perhaps matching TRBD1 (6 bases). The V gene lost 5 bases and the J gene lost 4 bases, with 9 bases spanning the gap. CDR1 SGHTA and CDR2 FQGNSA come from the germline V gene. CDR3 length: 13 amino acids. CDR3 coding DNA: TGTGCCAGCAGCCCACAGGGTTACAATGAGCAGTTCTTC. Its protein product is CASSPQGYNEQFF.

This clone was recorded a few times. The chain recombines TRBV18 with TRBJ1-4, with TRBD1 matching 9 bases. CDR3 length: 16 amino acids. V lost 3 bases and J lost 3; bases outside the gene matches: 5. In germline, CDR1 is KGHSH, CDR2 LQKENI. CDR3 coding DNA: TGTGCCAGCTCACCGGGACAGGGTACAGCTAATGAAAAACTGTTTTTT. Translating it yields CASSPGQGTANEKLFF.

This chain uses TRBV19 with TRBJ1-5, with 10 bases aligning to TRBD1. Germline-derived CDR1 and CDR2 are LNHDA and SQIVND (reference sequence). The CDR3 is 17 residues long. V gave up 0 bases and J gave up 5 bases; unmatched junction bases: 7. This CDR3 is CASSIDGDRGFYQPQHF. In DNA, the CDR3 is TGTGCCAGTAGTATAGATGGGGACAGGGGATTTTATCAGCCCCAGCATTTT.

The rearrangement links TRBV9 to TRBJ1-5, with D maybe TRBD1 (5 bases). Germline V gene sequence: CDR1 SGDLS, CDR2 YYNGEE. V dropped 7 bases and J dropped 4 bases, with 12 bases sitting between them. CDR3 length: 13 residues. CDR3 bases: TGTGCCAGCGCGGGGGAGGGGAATCAGCCCCAGCATTTT. Translated: CASAGEGNQPQHF.